These 7 T cell receptor beta chains share one sample of origin, sequenced in a study of beta chain features in type 1 diabetes. Study-wide findings and caveats: Type 1 diabetes patients showed a moderate but significant shortening of TCRB CDR3s in all four CD4+ subsets.

These receptors have no identified antigens. Expressed TCRB transcripts were sequenced after all isolated RNA was converted to cDNA. TCRdb's copy holds only in-frame clones and misses some; the assay was immunoSEQ multiplex PCR. The sample contains 150,000 to 200,000 clones, 6.5% to 8.5% of which appear only once. Specimen: central memory CD4+ T cells from blood. The receptors derive from a man younger than 35 with type 1 diabetes.

This clone was seen a handful of times. This chain joins TRBV6-6 and TRBJ1-6, with D perhaps matching TRBD1 (5 bases). There are 15 residues in the CDR3. Germline CDR1 reads MNHNY; CDR2 reads SVGAGI (reference sequence). Between the trimmed V and J ends, which lost 6 bases and 7 bases, there was a span of 16 bases. CDR3 region: CASRPDVGLNSPLHF. CDR3 nucleotides: TGTGCCAGCAGACCAGACGTGGGGCTCAATTCACCCCTCCACTTT.

The sample holds many counts of this clone. The chain recombines TRBV30 with TRBJ2-3; D gene uncertain. The CDR3 contains 13 residues. CDR1 is GTSNPN and CDR2 is SVGIG in the germline V gene (reference sequence). V was clipped by 1 base and J by 4 bases, with 9 bases between them. The CDR3 region is CAWSASGADTQYF. CDR3 DNA sequence: TGTGCCTGGAGTGCTTCAGGTGCAGATACGCAGTATTTT.

The chain links TRBV19 to TRBJ2-1; 10 bases map to TRBD2. This CDR3 comprises 14 residues. Germline lookup yields CDR1 LNHDA and CDR2 SQIVND (reference sequence). Germline trimming cut 6 bases from V and 1 base from J; bases unmatched to any gene: 0. This CDR3 is CASRTSGSYNEQFF. The CDR3, as DNA: TGTGCCAGTAGGACTAGCGGGTCCTACAATGAGCAGTTCTTC.

This clone occurred a few times. V and J are TRBV29-1 and TRBJ2-7; D is ambiguous. Trimming removed 4 bases from V and 0 bases from J, with 7 bases in between. The CDR3 consists of 12 residues. Per the germline V gene, CDR1 is SQVTM and CDR2 is ANQGSEA. As DNA, the CDR3 is TGCAGCGTTGCGTACAGCTCCTACGAGCAGTACTTC. This encodes CSVAYSSYEQYF.

This clone was counted many times. The CDR3 protein is CASSPDSEKLFF. The CDR3 nucleotides read TGTGCCAGCAGCCCTGATTCGGAGAAACTGTTTTTT. The gene calls are TRBV7-9 and TRBJ1-4; D call uncertain. Per germline, CDR1 SEHNR and CDR2 FQNEAQ (reference sequence). Trimming removed 5 bases at V and 11 bases at J, with 12 bases between. CDR3 length: 12 amino acids.

J is TRBJ2-7 and V is TRBV18; D might be TRBD1 (5 bases). Trimming removed 3 bases at V and 3 bases at J, with 15 bases between. Germline loops: CDR1 KGHSH, CDR2 LQKENI. The CDR3 extends over 15 amino acids. The CDR3 is CASSPNRGRLYEQYF. The DNA for the CDR3 is TGTGCCAGCTCACCTAATAGGGGTCGTCTCTACGAGCAGTACTTC.

In its sample, this clone was seen a few times. The chain joins TRBV7-2 to TRBJ2-3; D is possibly TRBD1 (5 bases). Looked up from germline, CDR1 is SGHTA and CDR2 is FQGNSA. V was clipped by 3 bases and J by 6 bases, with 16 bases between them. The CDR3 is made up of 15 amino acids. CDR3: CASSLVSGAGDTQYF. In DNA form, the CDR3 reads TGTGCCAGCAGCTTGGTTAGTGGGGCAGGGGATACGCAGTATTTT.